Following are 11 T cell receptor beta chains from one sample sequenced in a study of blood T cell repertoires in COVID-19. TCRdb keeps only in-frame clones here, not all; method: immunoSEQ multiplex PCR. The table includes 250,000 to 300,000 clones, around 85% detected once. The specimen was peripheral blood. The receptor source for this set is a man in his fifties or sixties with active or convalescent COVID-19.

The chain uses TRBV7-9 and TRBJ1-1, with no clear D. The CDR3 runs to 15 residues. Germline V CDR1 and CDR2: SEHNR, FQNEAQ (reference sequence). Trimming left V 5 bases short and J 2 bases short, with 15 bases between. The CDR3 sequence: CASSPSRTGNTEAFF. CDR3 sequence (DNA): TGTGCCAGCAGCCCCTCCAGGACGGGAAACACTGAAGCTTTCTTT.

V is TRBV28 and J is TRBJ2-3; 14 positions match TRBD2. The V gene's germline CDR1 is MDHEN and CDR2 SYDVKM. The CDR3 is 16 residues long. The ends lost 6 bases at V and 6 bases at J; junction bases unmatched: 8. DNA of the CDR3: TGTGCCAGCAGCCTGACTAGCGGGAGGGCCAAGGATACGCAGTATTTT. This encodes CASSLTSGRAKDTQYF. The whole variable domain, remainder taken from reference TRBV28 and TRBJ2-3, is DVKVTQSSRYLVKRTGEKVFLECVQDMDHENMFWYRQDPGLGLRLIYFSYDVKMKEKGDIPEGYSVSREKKERFSLILESASTNQTSMYLCASSLTSGRAKDTQYFGPGTRLTVL.

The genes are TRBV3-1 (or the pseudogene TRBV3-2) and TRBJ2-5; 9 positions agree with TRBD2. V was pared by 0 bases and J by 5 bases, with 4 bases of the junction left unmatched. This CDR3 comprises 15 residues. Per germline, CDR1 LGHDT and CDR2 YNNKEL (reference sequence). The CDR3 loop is CASSQEAGGLETQYF. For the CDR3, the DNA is TGTGCCAGCAGCCAAGAGGCGGGAGGGCTGGAGACCCAGTACTTC.

DNA of the CDR3: TGTGCCAGCAGGGTTGGGGCGAGCTCCTATAATTCACCCCTCCACTTT. As protein: CASRVGASSYNSPLHF. The J gene is TRBJ1-6, the V gene TRBV28; perhaps TRBD1 as D (5 bases). The CDR3 is 16 amino acids. CDR1 is MDHEN and CDR2 is SYDVKM in the germline V gene. Trimming pared 6 bases from V and 0 bases from J, leaving 12 bases between.

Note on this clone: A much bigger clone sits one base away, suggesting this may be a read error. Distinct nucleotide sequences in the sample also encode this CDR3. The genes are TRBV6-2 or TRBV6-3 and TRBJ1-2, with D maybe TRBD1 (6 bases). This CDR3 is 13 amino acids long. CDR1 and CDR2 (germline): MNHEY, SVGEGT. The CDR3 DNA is TGTGCTAGCAGTCCGGACAGTATATCTGGCTACACCTTC. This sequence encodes CASSPDSISGYTF.

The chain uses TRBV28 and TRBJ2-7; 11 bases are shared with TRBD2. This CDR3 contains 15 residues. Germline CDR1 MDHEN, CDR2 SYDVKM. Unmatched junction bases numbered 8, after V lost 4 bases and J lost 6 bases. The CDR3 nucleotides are TGTGCCAGCAGTTCTCCGACTAGCGGGAAGGGCGAGCAGTACTTC. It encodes CASSSPTSGKGEQYF.

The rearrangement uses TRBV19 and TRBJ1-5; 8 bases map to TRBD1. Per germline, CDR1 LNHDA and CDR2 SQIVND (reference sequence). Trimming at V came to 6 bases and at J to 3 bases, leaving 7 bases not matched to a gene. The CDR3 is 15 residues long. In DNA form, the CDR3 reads TGTGCCAGTAGGGTACAGGGGGTAGACAATCAGCCCCAGCATTTT. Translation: CASRVQGVDNQPQHF. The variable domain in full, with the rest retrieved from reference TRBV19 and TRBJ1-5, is DGGITQSPKYLFRKEGQNVTLSCEQNLNHDAMYWYRQDPGQGLRLIYYSQIVNDFQKGDIAEGYSVSREKKESFPLTVTSAQKNPTAFYLCASRVQGVDNQPQHFGDGTRLSIL.

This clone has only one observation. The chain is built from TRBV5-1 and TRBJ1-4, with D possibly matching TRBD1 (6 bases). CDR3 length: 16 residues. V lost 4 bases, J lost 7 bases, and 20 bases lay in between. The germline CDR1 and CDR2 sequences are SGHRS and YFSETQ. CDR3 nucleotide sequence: TGCGCCAGCAGCGTTGGGGGGGCTAACGGCGGTGAAAAACTGTTTTTT. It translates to CASSVGGANGGEKLFF.

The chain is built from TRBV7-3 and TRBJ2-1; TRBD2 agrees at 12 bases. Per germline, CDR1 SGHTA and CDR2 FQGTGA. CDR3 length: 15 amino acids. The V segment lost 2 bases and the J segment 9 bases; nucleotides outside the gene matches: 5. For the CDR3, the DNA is TGTGCCAGCAGCTTATCTAGCGGGAGGGCCGGTGAGCAGTTCTTC. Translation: CASSLSSGRAGEQFF.

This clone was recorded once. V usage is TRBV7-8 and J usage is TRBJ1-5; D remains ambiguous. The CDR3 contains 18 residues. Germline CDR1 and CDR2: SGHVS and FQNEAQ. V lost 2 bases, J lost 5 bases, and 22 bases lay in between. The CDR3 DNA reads TGTGCCAGCAGCTTACGGGGAACCCGACGGGCTATGGATCAGCCCCAGCATTTT. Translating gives CASSLRGTRRAMDQPQHF.

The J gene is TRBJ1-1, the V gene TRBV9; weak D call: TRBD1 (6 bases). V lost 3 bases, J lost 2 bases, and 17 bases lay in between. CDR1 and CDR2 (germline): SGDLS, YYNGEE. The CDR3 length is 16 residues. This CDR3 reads CASSGYSDRPNTEAFF. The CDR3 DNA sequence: TGTGCCAGCAGCGGATACTCGGACAGACCTAACACTGAAGCTTTCTTT.